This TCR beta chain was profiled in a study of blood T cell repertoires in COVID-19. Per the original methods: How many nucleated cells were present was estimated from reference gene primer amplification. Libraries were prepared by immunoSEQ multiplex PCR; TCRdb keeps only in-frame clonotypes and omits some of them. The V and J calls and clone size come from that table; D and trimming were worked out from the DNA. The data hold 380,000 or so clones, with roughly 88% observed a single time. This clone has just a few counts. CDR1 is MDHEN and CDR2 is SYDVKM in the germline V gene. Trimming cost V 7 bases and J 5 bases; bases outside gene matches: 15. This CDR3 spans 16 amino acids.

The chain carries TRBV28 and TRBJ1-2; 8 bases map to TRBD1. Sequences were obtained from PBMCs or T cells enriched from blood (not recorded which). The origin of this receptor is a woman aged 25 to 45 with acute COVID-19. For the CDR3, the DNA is TGTGCCAGCAACTCCGGGACAGGTGCCTTTTGGTATGGCTACACCTTC. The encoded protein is CASNSGTGAFWYGYTF.